What follows is one T cell receptor (beta chain) and its context. Its antigen is not identified. The data were taken from a study of cytomegalovirus exposure and HLA in healthy donors. Study-wide background: Approximately 85 million unique TCRs from HLA-typed donors were held in an early data release. Ancestry clustering placed around 80% of 350 to 500 genotyped donors in the Caucasian-associated cluster. Notes on the study in general: Analyses of presence/absence relied on an assumption of roughly uniform sequencing depth across donors. Most of the CMV-associated TCR beta chains (in a later analysis) appeared to be HLA-restricted.

PCR primers comprised 60 Vbeta and 13 Jbeta primers. Libraries were prepared by immunoSEQ multiplex PCR; TCRdb keeps only in-frame clonotypes and omits some of them. Of some 99,000 clones listed, 60% to 80% are singletons. The CDR3 totals 11 residues. Germline V lookup: CDR1 SGHAT, CDR2 FQNNGV. V dropped 5 bases and J dropped 5 bases, with 6 bases sitting between them. The sequence derives from a female donor in good health and CMV-seronegative. This chain joins TRBV11-2 and TRBJ2-5, with D unresolved. Sequenced: PBMCs. CDR3 coding DNA: TGTGCCAGCAGCGCCCGGGAGACCCAGTACTTC. Translated, it gives CASSARETQYF.